The clone carrying this TCR beta chain was observed at least ten times. The sample belongs to a study of T cells after yellow fever vaccination. Study-level information: Fractions of limited cellularity were prepared by means of SMART-Seq v4 Ultra Low Input.

Germline CDR1 reads MGHRA; CDR2 reads YSYEKL. The CDR3 is 18 amino acids. V lost 2 bases to trimming and J lost 10 bases; unmatched junction nucleotides: 19. A universal primer site and UMIs were added as TCR cDNA was made by 5'RACE template switching. TCRdb reprocessed the 5' RACE reads via MiXCR and lists one record per CDR3 protein. Among 200,000 to 300,000 distinct CDR3 sequences listed, roughly 3.7% were seen once. The source of this sequence is a man between 18 and 35 years old who received the YFV17D yellow fever vaccine. V and J are TRBV4-1 and TRBJ2-2; 7 bases are a match to TRBD2. Material: PBMCs, obtained 15 days after the yellow fever booster vaccination. For the CDR3, the DNA is TGCGCCAGCAGCCAAAGGACTAGGTGGACCTACCGGGGGTTGGAGCTGTTTTTT. Residues: CASSQRTRWTYRGLELFF.